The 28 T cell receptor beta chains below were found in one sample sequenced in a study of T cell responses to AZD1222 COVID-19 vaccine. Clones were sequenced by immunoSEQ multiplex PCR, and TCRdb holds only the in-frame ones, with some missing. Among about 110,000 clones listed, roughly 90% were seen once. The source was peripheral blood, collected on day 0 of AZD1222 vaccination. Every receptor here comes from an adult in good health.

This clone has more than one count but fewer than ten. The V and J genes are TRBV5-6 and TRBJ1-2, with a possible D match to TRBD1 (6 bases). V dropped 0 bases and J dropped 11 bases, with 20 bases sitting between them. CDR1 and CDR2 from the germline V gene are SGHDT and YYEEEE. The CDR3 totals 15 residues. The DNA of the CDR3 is TGTGCCAGCAGCTTGGGTGCGGGGGGCGCGGACGGATACACCTTC. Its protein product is CASSLGAGGADGYTF. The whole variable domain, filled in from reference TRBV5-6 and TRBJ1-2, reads DAGVTQSPTHLIKTRGQQVTLRCSPKSGHDTVSWYQQALGQGPQFIFQYYEEEERQRGNFPDRFSGHQFPNYSSELNVNALLLGDSALYLCASSLGAGGADGYTFGSGTRLTVV.

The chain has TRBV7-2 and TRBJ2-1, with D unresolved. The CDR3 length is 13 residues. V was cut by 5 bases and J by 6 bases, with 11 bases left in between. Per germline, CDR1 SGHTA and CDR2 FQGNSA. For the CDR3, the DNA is TGTGCCAGCAGCAAACCAACAAGCAATGAGCAGTTCTTC. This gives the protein CASSKPTSNEQFF.

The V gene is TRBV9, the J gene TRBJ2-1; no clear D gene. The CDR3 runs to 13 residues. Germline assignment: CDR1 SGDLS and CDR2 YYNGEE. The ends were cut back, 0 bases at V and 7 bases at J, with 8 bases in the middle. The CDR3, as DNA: TGTGCCAGCAGCGTAGCTACGGCAAATGAGCAGTTCTTC. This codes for CASSVATANEQFF.

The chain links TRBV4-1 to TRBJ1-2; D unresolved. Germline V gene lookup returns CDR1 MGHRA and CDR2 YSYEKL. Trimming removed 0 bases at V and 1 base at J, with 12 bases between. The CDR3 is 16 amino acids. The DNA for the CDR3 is TGCGCCAGCAGCCAAGATACGGCCAGCTTTAACTATGGCTACACCTTC. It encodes CASSQDTASFNYGYTF.

The CDR3 DNA reads as TGTGCCAGCAGCCAAGATTACGGCTGGGGCAGGGGTGGGTTAAACTATGGCTACACCTTC. This encodes CASSQDYGWGRGGLNYGYTF. The genes are TRBV4-2 and TRBJ1-2; possible D gene TRBD1, 6 bases. The CDR3 sequence is 20 residues long. With 0 bases removed from V and 2 bases from J, the gap between germline ends came to 25 bases. CDR1 and CDR2 (germline): LGHNA, YNFKEQ.

CDR3 residues: CATGGSKYGYTF. For the CDR3, the DNA is TGTGCCACCGGGGGCAGCAAATATGGCTACACCTTC. The chain joins TRBV27 to TRBJ1-2; TRBD1 might be the D (6 bases). The germline CDR1 and CDR2 sequences are MNHEY and SMNVEV (reference sequence). CDR3 length: 12 amino acids. V was trimmed by 10 bases and J by 5 bases, leaving 14 bases between them.

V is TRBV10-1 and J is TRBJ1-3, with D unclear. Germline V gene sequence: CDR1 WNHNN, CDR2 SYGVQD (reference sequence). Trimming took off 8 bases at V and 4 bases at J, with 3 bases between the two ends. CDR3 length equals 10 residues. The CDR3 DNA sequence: TGCGCCAGCTCGGGAAACACCATATATTTT. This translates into CASSGNTIYF.

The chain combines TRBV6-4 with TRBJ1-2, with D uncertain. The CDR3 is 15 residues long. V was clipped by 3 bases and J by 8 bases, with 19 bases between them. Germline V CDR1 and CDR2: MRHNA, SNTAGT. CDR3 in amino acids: CASSEQVGAVGGYTF. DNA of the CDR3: TGTGCCAGCAGTGAGCAAGTCGGAGCCGTGGGGGGCTACACCTTC.

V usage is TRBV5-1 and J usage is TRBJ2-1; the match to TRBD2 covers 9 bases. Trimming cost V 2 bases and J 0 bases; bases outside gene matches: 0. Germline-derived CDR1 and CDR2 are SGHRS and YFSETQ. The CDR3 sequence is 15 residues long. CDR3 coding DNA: TGCGCCAGCAGCTTTAGCGGGAGCTCCTACAATGAGCAGTTCTTC. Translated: CASSFSGSSYNEQFF.

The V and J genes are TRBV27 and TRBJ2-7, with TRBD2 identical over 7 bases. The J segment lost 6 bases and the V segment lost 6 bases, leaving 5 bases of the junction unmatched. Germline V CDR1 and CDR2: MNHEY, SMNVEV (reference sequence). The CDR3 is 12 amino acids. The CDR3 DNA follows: TGTGCCAGCAGCATTGGGGGGGGCGAGCAGTACTTC. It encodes CASSIGGGEQYF.

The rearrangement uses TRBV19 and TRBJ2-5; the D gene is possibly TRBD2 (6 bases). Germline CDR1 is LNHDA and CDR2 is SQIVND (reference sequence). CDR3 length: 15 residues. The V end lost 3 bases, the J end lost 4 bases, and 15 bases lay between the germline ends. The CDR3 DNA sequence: TGTGCCAGTAGTATCGGGGCGGGGCCCGGAGAGACCCAGTACTTC. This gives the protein CASSIGAGPGETQYF. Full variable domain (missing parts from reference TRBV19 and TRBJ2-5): DGGITQSPKYLFRKEGQNVTLSCEQNLNHDAMYWYRQDPGQGLRLIYYSQIVNDFQKGDIAEGYSVSREKKESFPLTVTSAQKNPTAFYLCASSIGAGPGETQYFGPGTRLLVL.

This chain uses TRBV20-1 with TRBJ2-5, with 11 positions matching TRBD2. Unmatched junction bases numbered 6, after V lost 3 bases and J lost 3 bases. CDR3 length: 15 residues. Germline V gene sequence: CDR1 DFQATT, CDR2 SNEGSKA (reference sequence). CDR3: CSASKTSGGEETQYF. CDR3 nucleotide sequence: TGCAGTGCTAGTAAAACTAGCGGGGGAGAAGAGACCCAGTACTTC.

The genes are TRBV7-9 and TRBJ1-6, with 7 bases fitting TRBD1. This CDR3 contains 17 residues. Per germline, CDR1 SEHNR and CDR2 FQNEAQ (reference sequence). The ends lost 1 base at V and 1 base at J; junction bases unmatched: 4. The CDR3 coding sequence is TGTGCCAGCAGCTTAGAGACAGGGAGGTCCTATAATTCACCCCTCCACTTT. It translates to CASSLETGRSYNSPLHF.

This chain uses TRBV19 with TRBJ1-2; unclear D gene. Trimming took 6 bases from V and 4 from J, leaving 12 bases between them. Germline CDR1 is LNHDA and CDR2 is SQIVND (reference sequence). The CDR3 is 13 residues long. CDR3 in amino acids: CASRAWNSYGYTF. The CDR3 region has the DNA TGTGCCAGTAGGGCCTGGAACTCCTATGGCTACACCTTC.

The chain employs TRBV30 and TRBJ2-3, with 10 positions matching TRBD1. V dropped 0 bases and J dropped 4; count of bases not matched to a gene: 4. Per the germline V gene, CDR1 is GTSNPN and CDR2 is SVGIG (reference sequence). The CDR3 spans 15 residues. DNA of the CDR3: TGTGCCTGGAGTGTACTGGGACAGGGGTCAGATACGCAGTATTTT. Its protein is CAWSVLGQGSDTQYF.

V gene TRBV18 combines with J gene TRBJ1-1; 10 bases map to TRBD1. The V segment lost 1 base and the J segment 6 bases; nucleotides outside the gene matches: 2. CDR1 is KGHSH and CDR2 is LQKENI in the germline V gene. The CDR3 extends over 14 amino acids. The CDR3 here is CASSPRDRGSEAFF. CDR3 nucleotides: TGTGCCAGCTCACCACGGGACAGGGGATCTGAAGCTTTCTTT.

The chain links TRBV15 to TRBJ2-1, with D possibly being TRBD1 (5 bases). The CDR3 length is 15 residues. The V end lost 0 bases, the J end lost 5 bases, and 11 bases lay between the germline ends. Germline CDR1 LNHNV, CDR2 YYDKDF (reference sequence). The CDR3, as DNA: TGTGCCACCAGCAGAGAAGGGGCAGCAAACAATGAGCAGTTCTTC. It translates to CATSREGAANNEQFF.

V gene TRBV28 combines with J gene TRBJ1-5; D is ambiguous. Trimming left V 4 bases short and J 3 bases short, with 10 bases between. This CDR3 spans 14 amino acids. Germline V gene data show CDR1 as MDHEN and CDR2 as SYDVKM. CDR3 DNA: TGTGCCAGCAGTTCGGGTCATTCCAATCAGCCCCAGCATTTT. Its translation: CASSSGHSNQPQHF.

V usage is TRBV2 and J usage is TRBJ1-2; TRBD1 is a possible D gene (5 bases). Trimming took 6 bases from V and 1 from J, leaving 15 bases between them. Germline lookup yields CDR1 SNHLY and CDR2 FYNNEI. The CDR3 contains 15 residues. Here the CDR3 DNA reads TGTGCCAGCAGCGCCGGGGGGACTAATAACTATGGCTACACCTTC. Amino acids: CASSAGGTNNYGYTF.

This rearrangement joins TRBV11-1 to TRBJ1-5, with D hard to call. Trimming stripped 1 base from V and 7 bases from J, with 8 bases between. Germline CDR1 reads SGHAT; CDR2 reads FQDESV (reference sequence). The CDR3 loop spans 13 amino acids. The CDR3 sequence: CASSLGVGQPQHF. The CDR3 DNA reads TGTGCCAGCAGCTTAGGTGTGGGGCAGCCCCAGCATTTT. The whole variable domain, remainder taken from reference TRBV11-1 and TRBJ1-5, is EAEVAQSPRYKITEKSQAVAFWCDPISGHATLYWYRQILGQGPELLVQFQDESVVDDSQLPKDRFSAERLKGVDSTLKIQPAELGDSAMYLCASSLGVGQPQHFGDGTRLSIL.

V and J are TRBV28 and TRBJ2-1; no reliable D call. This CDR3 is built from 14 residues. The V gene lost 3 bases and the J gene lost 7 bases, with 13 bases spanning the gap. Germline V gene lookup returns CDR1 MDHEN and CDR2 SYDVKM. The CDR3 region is CASSFSLRSNEQFF. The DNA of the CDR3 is TGTGCCAGCAGTTTTAGCCTCCGGTCGAATGAGCAGTTCTTC.

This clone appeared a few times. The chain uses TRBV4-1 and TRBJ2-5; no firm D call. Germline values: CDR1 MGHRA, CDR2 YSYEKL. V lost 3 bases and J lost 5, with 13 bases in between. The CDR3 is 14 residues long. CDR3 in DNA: TGCGCCAGCAGCCAGGTAGGGCGGAAGGAGACCCAGTACTTC. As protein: CASSQVGRKETQYF.

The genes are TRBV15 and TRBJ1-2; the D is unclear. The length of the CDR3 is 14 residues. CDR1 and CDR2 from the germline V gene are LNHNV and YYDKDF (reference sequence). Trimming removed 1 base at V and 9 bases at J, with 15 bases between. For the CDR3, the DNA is TGTGCCACCAGCAGAGGTTTGGAGGCGAGTCGCTACACCTTC. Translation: CATSRGLEASRYTF.

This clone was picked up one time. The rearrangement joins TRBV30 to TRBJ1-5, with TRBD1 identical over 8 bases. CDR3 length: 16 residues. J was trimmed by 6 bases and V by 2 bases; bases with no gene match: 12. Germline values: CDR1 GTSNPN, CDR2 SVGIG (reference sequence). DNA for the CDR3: TGTGCCTGGAGTCCCCGGACAGGGAAAGTACTTCAGCCCCAGCATTTT. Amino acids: CAWSPRTGKVLQPQHF.

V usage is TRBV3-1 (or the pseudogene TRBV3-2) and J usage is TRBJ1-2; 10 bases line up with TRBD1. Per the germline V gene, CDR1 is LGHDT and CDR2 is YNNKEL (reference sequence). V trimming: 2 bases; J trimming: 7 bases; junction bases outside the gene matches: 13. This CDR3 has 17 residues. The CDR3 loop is CASSQRHRQGAIGGYTF. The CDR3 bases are TGTGCCAGCAGCCAACGTCATAGACAGGGGGCAATTGGTGGCTACACCTTC.

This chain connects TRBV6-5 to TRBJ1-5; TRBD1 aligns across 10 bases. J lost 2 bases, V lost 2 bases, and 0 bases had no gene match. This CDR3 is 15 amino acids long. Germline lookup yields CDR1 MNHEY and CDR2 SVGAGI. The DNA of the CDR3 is TGTGCCAGCAGTTACGGGACAGGGGGCAATCAGCCCCAGCATTTT. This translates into CASSYGTGGNQPQHF.

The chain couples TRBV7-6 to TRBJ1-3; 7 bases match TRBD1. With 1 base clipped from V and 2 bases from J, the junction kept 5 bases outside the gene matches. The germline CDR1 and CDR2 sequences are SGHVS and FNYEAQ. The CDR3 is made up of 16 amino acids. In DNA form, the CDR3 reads TGTGCCAGCAGCTTAGGGCAGGGGGGAGCTGGAAACACCATATATTTT. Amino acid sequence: CASSLGQGGAGNTIYF.

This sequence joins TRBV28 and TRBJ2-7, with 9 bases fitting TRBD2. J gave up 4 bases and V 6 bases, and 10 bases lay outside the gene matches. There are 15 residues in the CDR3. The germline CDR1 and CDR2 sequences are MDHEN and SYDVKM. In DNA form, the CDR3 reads TGTGCCAGCAGGGGGGGACCGCGGGAGGGTTACGAGCAGTACTTC. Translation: CASRGGPREGYEQYF.